The 20 T cell receptor beta chains below were found in one sample sequenced in a study of identical twins. TCRdb re-called the 5' RACE reads with MiXCR, one entry per CDR3 protein. The table lists 240,000 or so distinct CDR3 sequences, about 13% of them singletons. These data also featured in a second study, about yellow fever vaccine responses in identical twins.

The material sequenced was memory (CD45RO+) T cells sorted from blood. These receptors were taken from a woman under 30 in good health.

This clonotype showed up many times. The V call is TRBV2, the J call TRBJ1-4; D remains ambiguous. This CDR3 spans 13 amino acids. Germline V gene lookup returns CDR1 SNHLY and CDR2 FYNNEI. V gave up 7 bases and J gave up 1 base, with 7 bases separating them. CDR3 nucleotide sequence: TGTGCCAGCAAACGAAGAACTAATGAAAAACTGTTTTTT. Its translation is CASKRRTNEKLFF.

The chain joins TRBV14 to TRBJ2-2; the match to TRBD1 covers 9 bases. The V and J ends lost 3 bases and 8 bases, in that order; junction bases with no gene match: 10. There are 16 residues in the CDR3. The germline CDR1 and CDR2 sequences are SGHDN and FVKESK. CDR3 sequence: CASSQPGTGRSGELFF. In nucleotides, the CDR3 is TGTGCCAGCAGCCAGCCCGGGACAGGGCGTTCGGGGGAGCTGTTTTTT.

The rearrangement links TRBV20-1 to TRBJ2-7; either TRBD1 or TRBD2 may supply D (5 bases each). Germline-derived CDR1 and CDR2 are DFQATT and SNEGSKA (reference sequence). The CDR3 loop spans 14 amino acids. V dropped 3 bases and J dropped 0 bases, with 12 bases sitting between them. CDR3 bases: TGCAGTGCTAGGGAAGGGACCTACTCCTACGAGCAGTACTTC. It codes for CSAREGTYSYEQYF.

Remarks on this clonotype: A much larger clone differs from this one at a single base, so this may be a read error. This chain connects TRBV18 to TRBJ2-7, with TRBD2 matching over 9 bases. Germline V gene lookup returns CDR1 KGHSH and CDR2 LQKENI. The ends lost 3 bases at V and 3 bases at J; junction bases unmatched: 6. The CDR3 is made up of 15 amino acids. CDR3 sequence: CASSPGLARYYEQYF. CDR3 bases: TGTGCCAGCTCACCCGGACTAGCGCGGTACTACGAGCAGTACTTC.

Relative to its sample, this clonotype is medium-sized. The genes are TRBV2 and TRBJ2-7; the D gene is possibly TRBD2 (5 bases). The length of the CDR3 is 13 residues. V lost 3 bases to trimming and J lost 3 bases, with 9 bases between them. The germline gives CDR1 SNHLY, CDR2 FYNNEI. The chain's CDR3 is CASSDSGNYEQYF. CDR3 DNA: TGTGCCAGCAGTGATTCCGGGAACTACGAGCAGTACTTC.

This clonotype was observed a few times. The rearrangement joins TRBV12-3 or TRBV12-4 to TRBJ2-3, with 8 positions matching TRBD1. The CDR3 runs 15 residues. Trimming cost V 5 bases and J 5 bases; bases outside gene matches: 9. Written as DNA, the CDR3 is TGTGCCAGCAGTCCAGGGGGCACCAGGGTAGATACGCAGTATTTT. It yields the protein CASSPGGTRVDTQYF.

This clonotype came up many times. The chain joins TRBV4-1 to TRBJ2-1, with D unclear. V was pared by 1 base and J by 0 bases, with 10 bases between. In germline, CDR1 is MGHRA, CDR2 YSYEKL. The CDR3 totals 16 residues. CDR3 amino acids: CASSQVDIISYNEQFF. The DNA of the CDR3 is TGCGCCAGCAGCCAAGTAGACATAATCTCCTACAATGAGCAGTTCTTC.

This chain uses TRBV20-1 with TRBJ2-7; D remains unclear. Looked up from germline, CDR1 is DFQATT and CDR2 is SNEGSKA (reference sequence). The CDR3 contains 12 residues. V dropped 3 bases and J dropped 4 bases, with 10 bases sitting between them. CDR3 coding DNA: TGCAGTGCTAGGACCGAGAGGTACGAGCAGTACTTC. Translated: CSARTERYEQYF.

The genes are TRBV6-6 and TRBJ2-1, with D tentatively TRBD1 or TRBD2 (5 bases each). The CDR3 is 12 amino acids. Germline V gene sequence: CDR1 MNHNY, CDR2 SVGAGI (reference sequence). Trimming shortened V by 5 bases and J by 13 bases, and 15 bases separated the two germline ends. The CDR3 nucleotides are TGTGCCAGCAGTCCGGGACCAAAGACCCAGTTCTTC. Translating gives CASSPGPKTQFF.

This clonotype was counted ten times or more. The gene calls are TRBV10-3 and TRBJ2-3; 12 nucleotides agree with TRBD2. The CDR3 has 16 residues. J lost 3 bases, V lost 5 bases, and 6 bases had no gene match. Looked up from germline, CDR1 is ENHRY and CDR2 is SYGVKD. The CDR3 nucleotides read TGTGCCATCAGTTCACCCGGGACTAGCGGGACAGATACGCAGTATTTT. This gives the protein CAISSPGTSGTDTQYF.

This clonotype is a singleton in its sample. V usage is TRBV5-4 and J usage is TRBJ2-1, with TRBD1 identical over 11 bases. Germline CDR1 reads SGHNT; CDR2 reads YYREEE (reference sequence). This CDR3 region has 15 residues. V shed 3 bases, J shed 7 bases, and the junction held 6 bases outside the gene matches. CDR3 coding DNA: TGTGCCAGCAGCTCCGGGACAGGGGGTAAAAATGAGCAGTTCTTC. Residues: CASSSGTGGKNEQFF.

The chain employs TRBV3-1 and TRBJ2-2; tentatively, D is TRBD1 (6 bases). Germline CDR1 is LGHDT and CDR2 is YNNKEL (reference sequence). The ends were cut back, 11 bases at V and 5 bases at J, with 27 bases in the middle. CDR3 length equals 17 residues. CDR3: CASTQPGLGTKTGELFF. As DNA, the CDR3 is TGTGCCTCCACCCAGCCGGGCCTAGGGACAAAGACCGGGGAGCTGTTTTTT.

This clonotype was seen more than once but under ten times. The rearrangement links TRBV28 to TRBJ1-2; a weak D match, TRBD1 (6 bases). Deletions cut 7 bases from V and 4 bases from J, with 19 bases between. The CDR3 is 15 residues long. Germline loops: CDR1 MDHEN, CDR2 SYDVKM. CDR3 residues: CASTSPGGRGYGYTF. In DNA form, the CDR3 reads TGTGCCAGCACCTCACCCGGGGGGCGGGGCTATGGCTACACCTTC.

This clonotype has a handful of counts. V and J are TRBV27 and TRBJ2-7; 7 bases match TRBD1. The germline CDR1 and CDR2 sequences are MNHEY and SMNVEV (reference sequence). J lost 6 bases, V lost 3 bases, and 2 bases had no gene match. CDR3 size: 12 residues. The CDR3 loop reads CASSFRGLEQYF. As DNA, the CDR3 is TGTGCCAGCAGTTTTAGGGGGCTCGAGCAGTACTTC.

The genes are TRBV9 and TRBJ2-3; no firm D call. Per germline, CDR1 SGDLS and CDR2 YYNGEE. The CDR3 is 13 residues long. V dropped 4 bases and J dropped 3 bases, with 9 bases sitting between them. Here the CDR3 DNA reads TGTGCCAGCAGCTTCTGGGATACAGATACGCAGTATTTT. Encoded protein: CASSFWDTDTQYF.

This clonotype was seen many times. This chain links TRBV6-1 with TRBJ1-2; no firm D call. CDR3 size: 14 residues. Trimming stripped 1 base from V and 7 bases from J, with 13 bases between. Per germline, CDR1 MNHNS and CDR2 SASEGT. The CDR3, as DNA: TGTGCCAGCAGTGAAGGGGGATTTGATCCTGGCTACACCTTC. Translating gives CASSEGGFDPGYTF.

There are many counts of this clonotype. The chain carries TRBV9 and TRBJ2-7; D remains unclear. The CDR3 has 12 residues. Germline loops: CDR1 SGDLS, CDR2 YYNGEE. V lost 2 bases, J lost 0 bases, and 3 bases lay in between. The CDR3 nucleotides are TGTGCCAGCAGCGTCGACTCCTACGAGCAGTACTTC. Translating gives CASSVDSYEQYF.

This clonotype has just a few counts. The CDR3 is CASRSPRLSSTGELFF. For the CDR3, the DNA is TGTGCCAGCCGTTCCCCCCGCTTAAGTAGCACCGGGGAGCTGTTTTTT. The rearrangement joins TRBV6-2 or TRBV6-3 to TRBJ2-2; D unresolved. The CDR3 is made up of 16 amino acids. CDR1 MNHEY and CDR2 SVGEGT come from the germline V gene. The V end was cut by 8 bases, the J end by 4 bases, with 20 bases between.

The genes are TRBV9 and TRBJ2-5; D may be TRBD1 (5 bases). CDR3 length equals 14 residues. Trimming stripped 0 bases from V and 6 bases from J, with 12 bases between. Germline values: CDR1 SGDLS, CDR2 YYNGEE. DNA for the CDR3: TGTGCCAGCAGCGTAGGAACAGGCGACCAGACCCAGTACTTC. It translates to CASSVGTGDQTQYF.

The chain uses TRBV10-3 and TRBJ1-2; 10 nucleotides agree with TRBD1. The CDR3 runs 17 residues. Germline CDR1 reads ENHRY; CDR2 reads SYGVKD. Losses at the gene ends were 2 bases for V and 6 bases for J; bases not matched to a gene: 12. The CDR3 DNA sequence: TGTGCCATCAGTGAGACAAGAATAGAGACAGGGGGCCATGGCTACACCTTC. Protein sequence: CAISETRIETGGHGYTF.